Listed below are T cell receptor beta chains from one sample, sequenced in a study of shared clonotypes between healthy human individuals. Clones were sequenced by immunoSEQ multiplex PCR, and TCRdb holds only the in-frame ones, with some missing. The sample yields about 2 million clones, roughly 95% seen once. Specimen: naive CD8+ T cells sorted from blood. These receptors were obtained from a man between 18 and 35 years old in good health. The CDR3 runs from the conserved cysteine through the conserved F or W. Each record gives: clone size, V gene, D gene, J gene, CDR3 DNA, CDR3 protein. A D gene is named only where the DNA matches it firmly. Clone sizes are given selectively: once, few, many, or a class where the clone is expanded.

abundance: .; v_gene: TRBV27; d_gene: TRBD2; j_gene: TRBJ2-1; CDR3nt: TGTGCCAGCAGTCACCGACTAGCGGGGTTAGACAATGAGCAGTTCTTC; CDR3aa: CASSHRLAGLDNEQFF
abundance: .; v_gene: TRBV12-5; d_gene: TRBD2; j_gene: TRBJ2-7; CDR3nt: TGTGCTAGTGGTTTGTCCGGGACTAGTTACGAGCAGTACTTC; CDR3aa: CASGLSGTSYEQYF
abundance: .; v_gene: TRBV2; d_gene: .; j_gene: TRBJ1-1; CDR3nt: TGTGCCAGCACTAGGTGGGCTAAGGACACTGAAGCTTTCTTT; CDR3aa: CASTRWAKDTEAFF
abundance: once; v_gene: TRBV6-5; d_gene: TRBD2; j_gene: TRBJ2-5; CDR3nt: TGTGCCAGCAGACAAACTAGCGGCCAAGAGACCCAGTACTTC; CDR3aa: CASRQTSGQETQYF
abundance: .; v_gene: TRBV10-3; d_gene: .; j_gene: TRBJ2-7; CDR3nt: TGTGCCATCAGTGAAAAGGGCCTCCAGGACTACGAGCAGTACTTC; CDR3aa: CAISEKGLQDYEQYF
abundance: .; v_gene: TRBV7-9; d_gene: .; j_gene: TRBJ1-5; CDR3nt: TGTGCCAGCAGCTTAGGACAGGCCAATCAGCCCCAGCATTTT; CDR3aa: CASSLGQANQPQHF
abundance: .; v_gene: TRBV27; d_gene: TRBD2; j_gene: TRBJ2-1; CDR3nt: TGTGCCAGCAGTTCGGGACTAGCGGGATTCTCCTACAATGAGCAGTTCTTC; CDR3aa: CASSSGLAGFSYNEQFF
abundance: .; v_gene: TRBV7-6; d_gene: .; j_gene: TRBJ2-5; CDR3nt: TGTGCCAGCAGCTTCAGTGGACGGGATAGACAAGAGACCCAGTACTTC; CDR3aa: CASSFSGRDRQETQYF
abundance: once; v_gene: TRBV2; d_gene: .; j_gene: TRBJ2-3; CDR3nt: TGTGCCGGGCGACTAGGAGGTACGCAGTATTTT; CDR3aa: CAGRLGGTQYF
abundance: .; v_gene: TRBV6-5; d_gene: .; j_gene: TRBJ2-7; CDR3nt: TGTGCCAGCAGTTACAAGGGTTTGACCTACGAGCAGTACTTC; CDR3aa: CASSYKGLTYEQYF
abundance: .; v_gene: TRBV11-2; d_gene: TRBD2; j_gene: TRBJ2-7; CDR3nt: TGTGCCAGCAGCCAACGGGACGGCGGGGGCTACGAGCAGTACTTC; CDR3aa: CASSQRDGGGYEQYF
abundance: .; v_gene: TRBV2; d_gene: TRBD1; j_gene: TRBJ2-7; CDR3nt: TGTGCCAGCAGTGAGGGGACAGGAAGCTCCTACGAGCAGTACTTC; CDR3aa: CASSEGTGSSYEQYF
abundance: .; v_gene: TRBV6-5; d_gene: TRBD1; j_gene: TRBJ1-4; CDR3nt: TGTGCCAGCAGCCCAGGGGGAGAGGAAAAACTGTTTTTT; CDR3aa: CASSPGGEEKLFF
abundance: .; v_gene: TRBV11-2; d_gene: .; j_gene: TRBJ2-7; CDR3nt: TGTGCCAGCAGCCCCCAATACGAGCAGTACTTC; CDR3aa: CASSPQYEQYF
abundance: .; v_gene: TRBV9; d_gene: .; j_gene: TRBJ2-7; CDR3nt: TGTGCCAGCAGCTCGGAGGGTTCCGAGCAGTACTTC; CDR3aa: CASSSEGSEQYF
abundance: .; v_gene: TRBV4-3; d_gene: .; j_gene: TRBJ2-1; CDR3nt: TGCGCCAGCAGCCAAGGGGGGTACCTCGATGAGCAGTTCTTC; CDR3aa: CASSQGGYLDEQFF
abundance: .; v_gene: TRBV7-9; d_gene: .; j_gene: TRBJ1-1; CDR3nt: TGTGCCAGCAGCCACATGACAGGAATGAACACTGAAGCTTTCTTT; CDR3aa: CASSHMTGMNTEAFF
abundance: .; v_gene: TRBV19; d_gene: .; j_gene: TRBJ1-5; CDR3nt: TGTGCCAGTAGTATAGATCGAACAGATTATAGCAATCAGCCCCAGCATTTT; CDR3aa: CASSIDRTDYSNQPQHF
abundance: .; v_gene: TRBV6-5; d_gene: .; j_gene: TRBJ1-5; CDR3nt: TGTGCCAGCAGTTTTGGAAGCAATCAGCCCCAGCATTTT; CDR3aa: CASSFGSNQPQHF
abundance: .; v_gene: TRBV5-4; d_gene: .; j_gene: TRBJ2-7; CDR3nt: TGTGCCAGCAGCTTGGCGGGTTCCCACGAGCAGTACTTC; CDR3aa: CASSLAGSHEQYF
abundance: .; v_gene: TRBV10-3; d_gene: TRBD2; j_gene: TRBJ2-5; CDR3nt: TGTGCCATCAGTGACCTTTCTAGCGGGAGCGGCGAGACCCAGTACTTC; CDR3aa: CAISDLSSGSGETQYF
abundance: .; v_gene: TRBV9; d_gene: TRBD2; j_gene: TRBJ2-3; CDR3nt: TGTGCCAGCAACTTAGCGGGAGGGCGGAATACGCAGTATTTT; CDR3aa: CASNLAGGRNTQYF
abundance: .; v_gene: TRBV9; d_gene: .; j_gene: TRBJ2-7; CDR3nt: TGTGCCAGCAGCGTAGGGGAATTGCGGGGTTACGAGCAGTACTTC; CDR3aa: CASSVGELRGYEQYF
abundance: .; v_gene: TRBV28; d_gene: .; j_gene: TRBJ1-5; CDR3nt: TGTGCCAGCAGCTACAGTGAATTTAGCAATCAGCCCCAGCATTTT; CDR3aa: CASSYSEFSNQPQHF
abundance: .; v_gene: TRBV2; d_gene: TRBD2; j_gene: TRBJ2-1; CDR3nt: TGTGCCAGCACCACCACTAGCGGGGGGGCGGATGAGCAGTTCTTC; CDR3aa: CASTTTSGGADEQFF
abundance: .; v_gene: TRBV7-9; d_gene: .; j_gene: TRBJ1-2; CDR3nt: TGTGCCAGCAGCTTAGGGGTCACGAACTATGGCTACACCTTC; CDR3aa: CASSLGVTNYGYTF
abundance: .; v_gene: TRBV5-4; d_gene: .; j_gene: TRBJ2-5; CDR3nt: TGTGCCAGCAGCTTATCTGAGACCCAGTACTTC; CDR3aa: CASSLSETQYF
abundance: .; v_gene: TRBV5-1; d_gene: .; j_gene: TRBJ2-7; CDR3nt: TGCGCCAGCAGCCCGGACGACTCCTACGAGCAGTACTTC; CDR3aa: CASSPDDSYEQYF
abundance: .; v_gene: TRBV28; d_gene: .; j_gene: TRBJ2-5; CDR3nt: TGTGCCAGCAGTTTCGGCTTCCAAGAGACCCAGTACTTC; CDR3aa: CASSFGFQETQYF
abundance: .; v_gene: TRBV10-1; d_gene: .; j_gene: TRBJ2-1; CDR3nt: TGCGCCAGCAGTGAGTCTAGCTACAATGAGCAGTTCTTC; CDR3aa: CASSESSYNEQFF
abundance: .; v_gene: TRBV27; d_gene: .; j_gene: TRBJ2-7; CDR3nt: TGTGCCAGCAGTCTACGATCCCCTCTCTACGAGCAGTACTTC; CDR3aa: CASSLRSPLYEQYF
abundance: .; v_gene: TRBV6-5; d_gene: .; j_gene: TRBJ2-4; CDR3nt: TGTGCCAGTGCTACAGGTCTAGCCAAAAACATTCAGTACTTC; CDR3aa: CASATGLAKNIQYF
abundance: .; v_gene: TRBV2; d_gene: .; j_gene: TRBJ2-2; CDR3nt: TGTGCCAGCAGTGAAGCAACACCCACCGGGGAGCTGTTTTTT; CDR3aa: CASSEATPTGELFF
abundance: .; v_gene: TRBV19; d_gene: TRBD1; j_gene: TRBJ2-7; CDR3nt: TGTGCCAGTAGTGTCGCCCTTGAGACAGGGGACGAGCAGTACTTC; CDR3aa: CASSVALETGDEQYF
abundance: .; v_gene: TRBV4-1; d_gene: TRBD2; j_gene: TRBJ2-1; CDR3nt: TGCGCCAGCAGCCAAGATCCTGGACTAGCGGGAGCCTACAATGAGCAGTTCTTC; CDR3aa: CASSQDPGLAGAYNEQFF
abundance: .; v_gene: TRBV5-1; d_gene: .; j_gene: TRBJ1-6; CDR3nt: TGCGCCAGCAGCTTGGCCAGTGGGGGGAGGGCCTCACCCCTCCACTTT; CDR3aa: CASSLASGGRASPLHF
abundance: .; v_gene: TRBV5-1; d_gene: TRBD1; j_gene: TRBJ2-7; CDR3nt: TGCGCCAGCAGCTACTATAGGGACAGGGACGAGCAGTACTTC; CDR3aa: CASSYYRDRDEQYF
abundance: .; v_gene: TRBV4-1; d_gene: .; j_gene: TRBJ1-1; CDR3nt: TGCGCCAGCAGCCAAGCGCCTGGCCCCCAACGGACTGAAGCTTTCTTT; CDR3aa: CASSQAPGPQRTEAFF